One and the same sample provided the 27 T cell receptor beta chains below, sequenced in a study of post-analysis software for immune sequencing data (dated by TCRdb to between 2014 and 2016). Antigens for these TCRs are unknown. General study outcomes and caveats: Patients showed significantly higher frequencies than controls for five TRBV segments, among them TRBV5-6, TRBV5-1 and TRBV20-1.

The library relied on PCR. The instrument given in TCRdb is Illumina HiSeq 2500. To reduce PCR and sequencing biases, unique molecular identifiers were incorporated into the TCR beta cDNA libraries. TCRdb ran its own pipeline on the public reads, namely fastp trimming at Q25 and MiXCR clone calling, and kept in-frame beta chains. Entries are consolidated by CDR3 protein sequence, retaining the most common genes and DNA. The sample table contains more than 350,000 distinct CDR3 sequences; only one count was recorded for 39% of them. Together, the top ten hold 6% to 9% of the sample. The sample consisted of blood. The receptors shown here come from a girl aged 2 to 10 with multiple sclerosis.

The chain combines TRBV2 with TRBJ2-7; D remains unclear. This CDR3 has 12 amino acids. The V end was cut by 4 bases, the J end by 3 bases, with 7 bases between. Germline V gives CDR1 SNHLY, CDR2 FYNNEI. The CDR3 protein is CASSGGNYEQYF. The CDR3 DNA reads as TGTGCCAGCAGTGGAGGCAACTACGAGCAGTACTTC.

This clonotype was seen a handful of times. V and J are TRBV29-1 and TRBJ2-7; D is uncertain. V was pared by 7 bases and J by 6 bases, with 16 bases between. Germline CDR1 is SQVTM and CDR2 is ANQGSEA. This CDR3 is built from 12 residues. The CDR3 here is CSAQVRDREQYF. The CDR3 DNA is TGCAGCGCCCAAGTAAGGGATCGCGAGCAGTACTTC.

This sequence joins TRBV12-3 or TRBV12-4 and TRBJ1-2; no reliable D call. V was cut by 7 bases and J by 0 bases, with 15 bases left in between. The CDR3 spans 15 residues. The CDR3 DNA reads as TGTGCCAGCACCCCCGGCAGCTACACTAACTATGGCTACACCTTC. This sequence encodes CASTPGSYTNYGYTF.

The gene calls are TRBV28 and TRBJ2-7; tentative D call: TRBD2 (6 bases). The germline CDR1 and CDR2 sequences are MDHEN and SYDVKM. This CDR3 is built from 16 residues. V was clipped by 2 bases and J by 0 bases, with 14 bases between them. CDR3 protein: CASSLGCGDCSYEQYF. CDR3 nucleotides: TGTGCCAGCAGTTTAGGGTGCGGGGACTGCTCCTACGAGCAGTACTTC. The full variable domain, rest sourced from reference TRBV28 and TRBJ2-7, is DVKVTQSSRYLVKRTGEKVFLECVQDMDHENMFWYRQDPGLGLRLIYFSYDVKMKEKGDIPEGYSVSREKKERFSLILESASTNQTSMYLCASSLGCGDCSYEQYFGPGTRLTVT.

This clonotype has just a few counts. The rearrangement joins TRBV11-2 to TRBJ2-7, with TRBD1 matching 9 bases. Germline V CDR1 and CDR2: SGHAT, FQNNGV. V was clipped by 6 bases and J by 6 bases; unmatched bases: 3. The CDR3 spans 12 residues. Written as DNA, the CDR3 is TGTGCCAGCAGTCTGGACAGGGGCGAGCAGTACTTC. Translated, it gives CASSLDRGEQYF.

CDR3 in DNA: TGTGCCAGCACGCAGGGGGCACATGGCTACACCTTC. This encodes CASTQGAHGYTF. The chain combines TRBV28 with TRBJ1-2; 8 nucleotides match TRBD1. The CDR3 runs to 12 residues. Trimming removed 7 bases from V and 6 bases from J; junction bases left unmatched: 4. CDR1 is MDHEN and CDR2 is SYDVKM in the germline V gene.

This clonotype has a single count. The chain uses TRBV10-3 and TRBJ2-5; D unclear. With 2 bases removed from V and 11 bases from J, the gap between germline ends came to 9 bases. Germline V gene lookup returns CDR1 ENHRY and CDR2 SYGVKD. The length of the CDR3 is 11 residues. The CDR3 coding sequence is TGTGCCATCAGTGAGGAATTGGAGCAGTACTTC. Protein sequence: CAISEELEQYF.

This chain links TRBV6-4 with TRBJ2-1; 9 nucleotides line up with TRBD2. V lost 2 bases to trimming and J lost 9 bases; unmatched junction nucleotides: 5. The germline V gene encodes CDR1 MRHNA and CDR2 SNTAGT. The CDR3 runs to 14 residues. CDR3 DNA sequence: TGTGCCAGCAGTGACGCGGGAGGGCCGGGTGAGCAGTTCTTC. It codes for CASSDAGGPGEQFF.

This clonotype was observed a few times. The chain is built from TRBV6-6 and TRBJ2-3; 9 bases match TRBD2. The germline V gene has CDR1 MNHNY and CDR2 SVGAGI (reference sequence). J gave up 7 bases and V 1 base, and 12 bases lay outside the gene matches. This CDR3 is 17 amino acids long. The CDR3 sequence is CASSYYSSGGIINTQYF. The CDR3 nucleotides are TGTGCCAGCAGTTACTACTCGAGCGGGGGGATTATAAATACGCAGTATTTT.

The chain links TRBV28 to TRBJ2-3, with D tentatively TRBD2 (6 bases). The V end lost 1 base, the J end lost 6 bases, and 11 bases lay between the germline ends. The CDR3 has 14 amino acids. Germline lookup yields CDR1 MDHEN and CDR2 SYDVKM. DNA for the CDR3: TGTGCCAGCAGTTTATCCGGCCGGGGGGATACGCAGTATTTT. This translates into CASSLSGRGDTQYF.

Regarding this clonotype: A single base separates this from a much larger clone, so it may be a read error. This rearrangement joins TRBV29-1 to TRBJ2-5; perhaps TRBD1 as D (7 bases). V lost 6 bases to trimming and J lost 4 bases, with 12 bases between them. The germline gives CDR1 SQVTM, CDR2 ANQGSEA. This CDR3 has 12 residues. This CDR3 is CSVFQGGETQYF. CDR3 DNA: TGCAGCGTCTTCCAGGGGGGAGAGACCCAGTACTTC.

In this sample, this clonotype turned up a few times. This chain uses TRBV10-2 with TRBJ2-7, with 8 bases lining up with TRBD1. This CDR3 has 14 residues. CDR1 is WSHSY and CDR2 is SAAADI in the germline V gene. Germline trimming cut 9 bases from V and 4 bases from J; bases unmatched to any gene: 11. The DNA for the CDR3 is TGCGCCAGTACCCAGGGGGCTGTTGTTTACGAGCAGTACTTC. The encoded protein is CASTQGAVVYEQYF.

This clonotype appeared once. The CDR3 here is CASSLAAGGNQPQHF. The CDR3 DNA is TGTGCCAGCAGCTTAGCTGCAGGGGGCAATCAGCCCCAGCATTTT. The chain employs TRBV7-9 and TRBJ1-5, with D possibly being TRBD1 (6 bases). Germline assignment: CDR1 SEHNR and CDR2 FQNEAQ (reference sequence). Trimming removed 0 bases from V and 2 bases from J, with 8 bases in between. The CDR3 has 15 amino acids.

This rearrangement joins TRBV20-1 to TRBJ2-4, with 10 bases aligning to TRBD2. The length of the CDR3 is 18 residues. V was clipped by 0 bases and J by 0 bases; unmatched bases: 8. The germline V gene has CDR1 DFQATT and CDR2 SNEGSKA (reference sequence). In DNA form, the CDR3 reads TGCAGTGCTAGAGATCGGGCTAGCGGGGGAACAGCCAAAAACATTCAGTACTTC. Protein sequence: CSARDRASGGTAKNIQYF.

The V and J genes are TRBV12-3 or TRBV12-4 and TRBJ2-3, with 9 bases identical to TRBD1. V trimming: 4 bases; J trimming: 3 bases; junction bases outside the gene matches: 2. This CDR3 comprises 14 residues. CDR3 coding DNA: TGTGCCAGCAGTTGGGGGACAGGGACAGATACGCAGTATTTT. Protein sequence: CASSWGTGTDTQYF.

The chain's CDR3 is CATSRDNGDEKLFF. DNA of the CDR3: TGTGCCACCAGCAGGGACAATGGGGATGAAAAACTGTTTTTT. V is TRBV15 and J is TRBJ1-4; the D gene is possibly TRBD1 (5 bases). Per the germline V gene, CDR1 is LNHNV and CDR2 is YYDKDF (reference sequence). There are 14 residues in the CDR3. V shed 3 bases and J shed 6 bases, with 11 bases lying between them.

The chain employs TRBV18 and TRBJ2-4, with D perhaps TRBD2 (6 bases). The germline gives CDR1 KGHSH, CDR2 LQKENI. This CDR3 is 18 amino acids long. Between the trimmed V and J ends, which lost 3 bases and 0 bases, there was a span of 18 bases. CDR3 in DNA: TGTGCCAGCTCACCCGGAGGGAGGAAGGTCCTAGCCAAAAACATTCAGTACTTC. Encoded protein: CASSPGGRKVLAKNIQYF.

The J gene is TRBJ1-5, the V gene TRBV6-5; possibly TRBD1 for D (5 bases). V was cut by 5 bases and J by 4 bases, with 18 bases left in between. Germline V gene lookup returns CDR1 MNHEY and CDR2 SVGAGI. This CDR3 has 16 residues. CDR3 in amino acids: CASSTRGSGPNQPQHF. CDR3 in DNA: TGTGCCAGCAGTACAAGGGGATCAGGCCCTAATCAGCCCCAGCATTTT.

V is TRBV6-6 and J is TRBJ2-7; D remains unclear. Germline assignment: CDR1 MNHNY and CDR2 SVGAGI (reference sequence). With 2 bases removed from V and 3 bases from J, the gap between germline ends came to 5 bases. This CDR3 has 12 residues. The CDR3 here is CASSYRDYEQYF. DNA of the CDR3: TGTGCCAGCAGTTACAGGGACTACGAGCAGTACTTC.

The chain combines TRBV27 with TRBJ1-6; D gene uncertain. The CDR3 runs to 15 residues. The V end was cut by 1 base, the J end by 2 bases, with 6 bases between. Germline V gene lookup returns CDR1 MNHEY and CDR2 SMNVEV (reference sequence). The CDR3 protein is CASSLWGTYNSPLHF. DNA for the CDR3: TGTGCCAGCAGTTTATGGGGTACCTATAATTCACCCCTCCACTTT.

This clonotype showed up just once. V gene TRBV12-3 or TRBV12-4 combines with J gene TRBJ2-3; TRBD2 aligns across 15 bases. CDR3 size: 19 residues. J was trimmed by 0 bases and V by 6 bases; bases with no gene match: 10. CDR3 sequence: CASSSNPGLAGGSTDTQYF. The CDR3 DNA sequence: TGTGCCAGCAGCTCTAACCCGGGACTAGCGGGGGGTAGCACAGATACGCAGTATTTT.

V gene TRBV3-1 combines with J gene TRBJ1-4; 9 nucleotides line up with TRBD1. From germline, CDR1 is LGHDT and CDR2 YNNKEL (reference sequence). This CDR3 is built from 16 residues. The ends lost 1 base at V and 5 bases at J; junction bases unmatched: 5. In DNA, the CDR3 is TGTGCCAGCAGCCAAGCCAACAGGGGGCGGAATGAAAAACTGTTTTTT. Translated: CASSQANRGRNEKLFF.

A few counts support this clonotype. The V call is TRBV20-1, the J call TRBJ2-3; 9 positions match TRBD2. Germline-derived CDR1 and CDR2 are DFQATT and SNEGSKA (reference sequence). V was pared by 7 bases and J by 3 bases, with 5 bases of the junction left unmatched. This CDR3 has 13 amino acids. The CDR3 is CSEAGGSTDTQYF. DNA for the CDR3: TGCAGTGAAGCGGGAGGATCTACAGATACGCAGTATTTT.

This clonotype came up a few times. The CDR3 DNA is TGCGCCAGCAGCTTGGAACCCGGGGCCTACGAGCAGTACTTC. Its translation: CASSLEPGAYEQYF. The chain uses TRBV5-1 and TRBJ2-7; tentatively, D is TRBD2 (5 bases). The CDR3 contains 14 residues. Trimming took 0 bases from V and 2 from J, leaving 9 bases between them. Germline V gene data show CDR1 as SGHRS and CDR2 as YFSETQ.

The CDR3 protein is CASSTGTAFEGYTF. CDR3 in DNA: TGTGCCAGCAGCACCGGGACAGCCTTTGAGGGCTACACCTTC. This chain uses TRBV5-6 with TRBJ1-2; 7 nucleotides line up with TRBD1. V trimming: 4 bases; J trimming: 8 bases; junction bases outside the gene matches: 11. This CDR3 contains 14 residues. Germline CDR1 SGHDT, CDR2 YYEEEE.

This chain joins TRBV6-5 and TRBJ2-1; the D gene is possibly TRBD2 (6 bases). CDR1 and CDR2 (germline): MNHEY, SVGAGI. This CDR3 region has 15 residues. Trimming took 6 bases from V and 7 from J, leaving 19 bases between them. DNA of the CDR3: TGTGCCAGCAGCCCCGGGTGGCAACGGGGGAATGAGCAGTTCTTC. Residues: CASSPGWQRGNEQFF.

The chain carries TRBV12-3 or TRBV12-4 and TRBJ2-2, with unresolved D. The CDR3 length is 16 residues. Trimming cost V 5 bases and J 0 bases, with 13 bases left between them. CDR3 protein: CASSISRIPNTGELFF. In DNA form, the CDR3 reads TGTGCCAGCAGTATATCCAGGATACCGAACACCGGGGAGCTGTTTTTT.